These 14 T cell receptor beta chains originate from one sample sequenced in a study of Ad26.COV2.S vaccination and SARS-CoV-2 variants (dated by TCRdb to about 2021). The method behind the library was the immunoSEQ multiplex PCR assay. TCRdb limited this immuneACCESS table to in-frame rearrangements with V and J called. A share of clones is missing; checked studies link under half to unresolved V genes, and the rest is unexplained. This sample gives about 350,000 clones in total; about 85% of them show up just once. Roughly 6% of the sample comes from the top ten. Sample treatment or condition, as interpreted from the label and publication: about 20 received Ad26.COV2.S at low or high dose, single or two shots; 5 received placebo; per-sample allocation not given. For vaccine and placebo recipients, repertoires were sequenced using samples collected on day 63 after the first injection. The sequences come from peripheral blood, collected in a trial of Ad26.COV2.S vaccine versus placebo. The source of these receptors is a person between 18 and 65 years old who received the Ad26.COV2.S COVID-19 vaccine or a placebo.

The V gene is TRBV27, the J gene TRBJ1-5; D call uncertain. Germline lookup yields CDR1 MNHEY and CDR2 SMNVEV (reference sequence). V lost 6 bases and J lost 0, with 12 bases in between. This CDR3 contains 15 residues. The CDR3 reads CASRNQAISNQPQHF. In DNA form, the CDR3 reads TGTGCCAGCAGAAACCAGGCGATTAGCAATCAGCCCCAGCATTTT.

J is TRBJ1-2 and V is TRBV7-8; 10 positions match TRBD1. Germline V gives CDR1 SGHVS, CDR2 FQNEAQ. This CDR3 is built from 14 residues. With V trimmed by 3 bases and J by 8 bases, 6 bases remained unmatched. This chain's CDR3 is CASSLGTGVGGYTF. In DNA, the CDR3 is TGTGCCAGCAGCTTGGGGACAGGGGTTGGCGGCTACACCTTC.

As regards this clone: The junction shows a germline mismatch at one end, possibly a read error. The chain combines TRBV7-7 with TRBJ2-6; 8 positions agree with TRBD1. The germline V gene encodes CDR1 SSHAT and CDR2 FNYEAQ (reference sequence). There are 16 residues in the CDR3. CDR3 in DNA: TGTGCTAGCAGCCAAACAGGGGGCTCTGGGGCCAACGTCCTGACTTTC. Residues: CASSQTGGSGANVLTF.

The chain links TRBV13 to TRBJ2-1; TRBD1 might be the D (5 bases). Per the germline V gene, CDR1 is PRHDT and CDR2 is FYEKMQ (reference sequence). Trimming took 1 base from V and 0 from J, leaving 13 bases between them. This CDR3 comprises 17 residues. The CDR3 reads CASSLETDIHSYNEQFF. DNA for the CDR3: TGTGCCAGCAGCTTAGAGACAGACATTCACTCCTACAATGAGCAGTTCTTC.

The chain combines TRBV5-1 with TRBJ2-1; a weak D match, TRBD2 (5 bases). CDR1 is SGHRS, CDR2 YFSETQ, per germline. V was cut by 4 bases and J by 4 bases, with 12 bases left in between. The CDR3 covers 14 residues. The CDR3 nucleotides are TGCGCCAGCAGCCCCCCAGGAGGTTACAATGAGCAGTTCTTC. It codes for CASSPPGGYNEQFF.

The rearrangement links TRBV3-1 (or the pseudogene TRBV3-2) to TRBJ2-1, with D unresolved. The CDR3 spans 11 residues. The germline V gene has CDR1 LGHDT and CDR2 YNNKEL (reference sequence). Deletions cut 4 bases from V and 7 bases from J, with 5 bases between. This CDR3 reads CASSLMNEQFF. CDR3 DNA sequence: TGTGCCAGCAGCCTCATGAATGAGCAGTTCTTC.

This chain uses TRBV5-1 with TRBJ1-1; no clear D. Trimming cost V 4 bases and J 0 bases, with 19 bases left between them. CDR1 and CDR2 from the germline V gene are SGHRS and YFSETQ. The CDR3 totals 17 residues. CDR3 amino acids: CASSQRVLTEMNTEAFF. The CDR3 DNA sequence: TGCGCCAGCAGCCAAAGAGTATTGACCGAGATGAACACTGAAGCTTTCTTT.

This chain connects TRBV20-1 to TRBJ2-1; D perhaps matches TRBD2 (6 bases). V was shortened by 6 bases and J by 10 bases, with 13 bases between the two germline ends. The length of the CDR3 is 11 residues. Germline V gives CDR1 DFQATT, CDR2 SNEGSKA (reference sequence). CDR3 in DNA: TGCAGTGCCCAGCGGGTAAGGGAGCAGTTCTTC. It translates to CSAQRVREQFF.

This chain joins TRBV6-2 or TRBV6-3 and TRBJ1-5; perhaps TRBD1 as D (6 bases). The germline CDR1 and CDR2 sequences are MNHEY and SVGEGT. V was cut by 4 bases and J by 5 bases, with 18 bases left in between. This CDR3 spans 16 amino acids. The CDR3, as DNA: TGTGCCAGCAGTTCGGACAGTCACCAGATCCATCAGCCCCAGCATTTT. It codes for CASSSDSHQIHQPQHF.

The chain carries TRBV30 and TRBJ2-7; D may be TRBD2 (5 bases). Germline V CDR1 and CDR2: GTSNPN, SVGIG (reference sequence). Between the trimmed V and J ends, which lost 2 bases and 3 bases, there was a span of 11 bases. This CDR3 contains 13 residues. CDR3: CAWSLGVGYEQYF. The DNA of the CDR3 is TGTGCCTGGAGTCTCGGGGTTGGCTACGAGCAGTACTTC. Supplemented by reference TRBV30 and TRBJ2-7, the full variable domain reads SQTIHQWPATLVQPVGSPLSLECTVEGTSNPNLYWYRQAAGRGLQLLFYSVGIGQISSEVPQNLSASRPQDRQFILSSKKLLLSDSGFYLCAWSLGVGYEQYFGPGTRLTVT.

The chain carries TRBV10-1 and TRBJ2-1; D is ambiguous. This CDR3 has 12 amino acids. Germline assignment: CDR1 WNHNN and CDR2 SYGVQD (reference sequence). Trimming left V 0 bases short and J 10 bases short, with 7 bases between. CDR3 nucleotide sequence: TGCGCCAGCAGTGAGTCTTCTTGCGAGCAGTTCTTC. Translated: CASSESSCEQFF.

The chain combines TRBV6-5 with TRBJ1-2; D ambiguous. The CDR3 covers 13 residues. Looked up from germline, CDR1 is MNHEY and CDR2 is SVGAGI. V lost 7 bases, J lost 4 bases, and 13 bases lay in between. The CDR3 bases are TGTGCCAGCACCGCCCCCCCCCTCTATGGCTACACCTTC. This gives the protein CASTAPPLYGYTF.

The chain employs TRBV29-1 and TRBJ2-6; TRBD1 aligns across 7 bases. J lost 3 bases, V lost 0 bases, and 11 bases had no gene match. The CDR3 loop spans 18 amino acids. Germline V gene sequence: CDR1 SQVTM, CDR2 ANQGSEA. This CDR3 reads CSVEDPRDRAIGANVLTF. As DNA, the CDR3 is TGCAGCGTTGAAGATCCCCGGGACAGAGCGATTGGGGCCAACGTCCTGACTTTC.

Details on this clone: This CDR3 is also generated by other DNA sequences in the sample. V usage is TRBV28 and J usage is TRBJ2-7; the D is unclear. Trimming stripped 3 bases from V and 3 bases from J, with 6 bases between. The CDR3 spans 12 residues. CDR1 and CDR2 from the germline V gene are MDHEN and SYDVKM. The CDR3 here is CASSLEGYEQYF. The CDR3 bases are TGTGCCAGCAGTTTGGAAGGCTACGAGCAGTACTTC.